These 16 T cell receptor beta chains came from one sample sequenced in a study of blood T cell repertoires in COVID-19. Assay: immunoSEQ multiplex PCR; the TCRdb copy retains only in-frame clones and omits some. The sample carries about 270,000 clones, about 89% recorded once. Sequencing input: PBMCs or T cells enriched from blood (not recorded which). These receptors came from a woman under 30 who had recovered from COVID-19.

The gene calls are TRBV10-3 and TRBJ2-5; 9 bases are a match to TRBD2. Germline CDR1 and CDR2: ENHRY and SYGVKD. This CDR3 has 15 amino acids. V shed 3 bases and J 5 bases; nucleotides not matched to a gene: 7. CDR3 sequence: CAISDSGRHGETQYF. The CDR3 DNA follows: TGTGCCATCAGTGACAGCGGGAGGCATGGGGAGACCCAGTACTTC.

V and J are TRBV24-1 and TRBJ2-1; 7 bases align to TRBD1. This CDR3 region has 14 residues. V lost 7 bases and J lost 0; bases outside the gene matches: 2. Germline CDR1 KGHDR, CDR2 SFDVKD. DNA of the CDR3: TGTGCCACCAGCCGGGACAGCTCCTACAATGAGCAGTTCTTC. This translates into CATSRDSSYNEQFF.

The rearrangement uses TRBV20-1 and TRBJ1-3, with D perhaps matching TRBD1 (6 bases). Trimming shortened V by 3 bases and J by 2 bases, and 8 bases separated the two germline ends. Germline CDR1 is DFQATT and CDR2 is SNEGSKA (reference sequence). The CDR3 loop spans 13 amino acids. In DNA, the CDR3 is TGCAGTGCTAGTGCAGGGGCTGGAAACACCATATATTTT. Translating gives CSASAGAGNTIYF.

The CDR3, as DNA: TGTGCCTGGACCCGTCTGGCGGGGACGACTGGGGCCAACGTCCTGACTTTC. Encoded protein: CAWTRLAGTTGANVLTF. The chain combines TRBV30 with TRBJ2-6; a possible D gene is TRBD2 (6 bases). V lost 4 bases and J 2 bases, leaving 18 bases between the germline ends. CDR3 size: 17 residues. CDR1 and CDR2 from the germline V gene are GTSNPN and SVGIG (reference sequence).

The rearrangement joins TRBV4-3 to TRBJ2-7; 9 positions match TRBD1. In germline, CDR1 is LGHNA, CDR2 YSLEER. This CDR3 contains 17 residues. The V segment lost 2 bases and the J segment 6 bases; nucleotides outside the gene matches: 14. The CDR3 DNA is TGCGCCAGCAGCCAAAGGGACAGGGAGTTTTTTTTTGGCGAGCAGTACTTC. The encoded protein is CASSQRDREFFFGEQYF.

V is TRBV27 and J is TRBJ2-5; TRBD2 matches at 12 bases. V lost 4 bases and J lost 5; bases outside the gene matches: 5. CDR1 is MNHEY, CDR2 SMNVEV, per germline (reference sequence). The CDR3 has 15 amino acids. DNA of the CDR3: TGTGCCAGCAGTTCTCATCTAGCGGGAGGGGAGACCCAGTACTTC. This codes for CASSSHLAGGETQYF.

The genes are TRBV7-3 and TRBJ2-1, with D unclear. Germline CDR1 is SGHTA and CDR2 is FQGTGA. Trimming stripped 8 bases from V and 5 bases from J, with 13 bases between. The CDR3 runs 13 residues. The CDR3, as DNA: TGTGCCAGCCAGGCTACCGGTGACAATGAGCAGTTCTTC. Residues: CASQATGDNEQFF.

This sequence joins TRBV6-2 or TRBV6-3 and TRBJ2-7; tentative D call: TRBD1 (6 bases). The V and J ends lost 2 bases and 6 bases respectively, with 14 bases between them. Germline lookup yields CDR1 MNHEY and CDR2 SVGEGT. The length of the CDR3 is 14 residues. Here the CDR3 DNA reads TGTGCCAGCAGTTACGGGGGACACTTTAGCGAGCAGTACTTC. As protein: CASSYGGHFSEQYF.

CDR3: CASSVAAGGTNIQYF. The CDR3 nucleotides are TGTGCCAGCAGCGTAGCAGCGGGGGGGACAAACATTCAGTACTTC. The chain carries TRBV9 and TRBJ2-4; 10 bases are shared with TRBD2. This CDR3 region has 15 residues. Germline lookup yields CDR1 SGDLS and CDR2 YYNGEE. After removal of 0 bases from V and 6 bases from J, the junction contained 3 bases not matched to a gene. Full variable domain (outside the CDR3, taken from reference TRBV9 and TRBJ2-4): DSGVTQTPKHLITATGQRVTLRCSPRSGDLSVYWYQQSLDQGLQFLIQYYNGEERAKGNILERFSAQQFPDLHSELNLSSLELGDSALYFCASSVAAGGTNIQYFGAGTRLSVL.

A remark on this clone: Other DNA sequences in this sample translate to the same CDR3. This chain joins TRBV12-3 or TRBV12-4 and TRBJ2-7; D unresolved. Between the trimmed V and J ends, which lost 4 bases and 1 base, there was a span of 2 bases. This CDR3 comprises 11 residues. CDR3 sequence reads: CASSSSYEQYF. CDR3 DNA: TGTGCCAGCAGTTCTTCCTACGAGCAGTACTTC.

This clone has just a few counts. This chain's CDR3 is CAWARDRNSPLHF. CDR3 DNA sequence: TGTGCCTGGGCTCGGGACAGGAATTCACCCCTCCACTTT. V gene TRBV30 combines with J gene TRBJ1-6; 8 bases align to TRBD1. Germline trimming cut 5 bases from V and 7 bases from J; bases unmatched to any gene: 4. The CDR3 spans 13 residues. Germline CDR1 reads GTSNPN; CDR2 reads SVGIG (reference sequence).

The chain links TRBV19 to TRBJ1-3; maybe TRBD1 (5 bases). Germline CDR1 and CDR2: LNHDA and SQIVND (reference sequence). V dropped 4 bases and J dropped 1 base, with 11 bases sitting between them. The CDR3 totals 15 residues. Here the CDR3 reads CASSTAPGSGNTIYF. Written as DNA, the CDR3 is TGTGCCAGTAGTACCGCACCAGGGTCTGGAAACACCATATATTTT.

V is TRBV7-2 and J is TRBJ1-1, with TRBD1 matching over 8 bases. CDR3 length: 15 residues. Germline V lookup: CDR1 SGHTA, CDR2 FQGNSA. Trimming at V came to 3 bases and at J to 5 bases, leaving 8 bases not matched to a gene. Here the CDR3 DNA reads TGTGCCAGCAGCTTCGCAGGGGGCGCCGGAACTGAAGCTTTCTTT. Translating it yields CASSFAGGAGTEAFF.

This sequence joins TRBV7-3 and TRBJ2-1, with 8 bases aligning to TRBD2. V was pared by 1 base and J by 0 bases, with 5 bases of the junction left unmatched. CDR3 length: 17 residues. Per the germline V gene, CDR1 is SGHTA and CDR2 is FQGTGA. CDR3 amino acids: CASSLNSLAGSYNEQFF. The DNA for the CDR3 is TGTGCCAGCAGCTTAAATAGTCTAGCGGGCTCCTACAATGAGCAGTTCTTC.

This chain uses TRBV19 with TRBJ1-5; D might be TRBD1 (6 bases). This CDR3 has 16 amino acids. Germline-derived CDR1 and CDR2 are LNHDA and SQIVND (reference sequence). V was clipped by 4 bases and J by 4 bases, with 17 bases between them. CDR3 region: CASSTPRQDQNQPQHF. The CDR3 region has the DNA TGTGCCAGTAGTACCCCCAGACAGGATCAAAATCAGCCCCAGCATTTT.

The CDR3 sequence is CASSQDSVGGGGQPQHF. CDR3 bases: TGTGCCAGCAGCCAAGACAGTGTGGGGGGTGGCGGTCAGCCCCAGCATTTT. V is TRBV3-1 (or the pseudogene TRBV3-2) and J is TRBJ1-5, with D perhaps TRBD1 (5 bases). Germline CDR1 and CDR2: LGHDT and YNNKEL (reference sequence). Between the trimmed V and J ends, which lost 0 bases and 6 bases, there was a span of 18 bases. The CDR3 is made up of 17 amino acids.